This T cell receptor (beta chain) was captured in a study of CD8 T cells in ankylosing spondylitis. Broader study findings: Reportedly, significant enrichment of disease-linked clones occurred in matched ankylosing spondylitis synovial fluid.

In its sample, this clonotype was seen many times. Its antigen is not identified. V was clipped by 6 bases and J by 5 bases; unmatched bases: 7. CDR3 length: 15 residues. Germline assignment: CDR1 MNHNS and CDR2 SASEGT. Using quantitative 5'-RACE with molecular barcodes, the authors made TCR beta libraries. TCRdb re-analysed the 5' RACE reads in MiXCR, keeping a single row per CDR3 protein. This table has around 150,000 distinct CDR3 sequences, about 7.3% appearing once. The TCR sequence derives from a female donor with ankylosing spondylitis or in good health (not recorded which). The specimen was blood, either unsorted or a sorted T cell fraction (not recorded which). The V gene is TRBV6-1, the J gene TRBJ1-5; 10 bases line up with TRBD1. The CDR3 DNA follows: TGTGCCAGCAGGGAGACAGGGGGCGCCTATCAGCCCCAGCATTTT. It is translated as CASRETGGAYQPQHF.